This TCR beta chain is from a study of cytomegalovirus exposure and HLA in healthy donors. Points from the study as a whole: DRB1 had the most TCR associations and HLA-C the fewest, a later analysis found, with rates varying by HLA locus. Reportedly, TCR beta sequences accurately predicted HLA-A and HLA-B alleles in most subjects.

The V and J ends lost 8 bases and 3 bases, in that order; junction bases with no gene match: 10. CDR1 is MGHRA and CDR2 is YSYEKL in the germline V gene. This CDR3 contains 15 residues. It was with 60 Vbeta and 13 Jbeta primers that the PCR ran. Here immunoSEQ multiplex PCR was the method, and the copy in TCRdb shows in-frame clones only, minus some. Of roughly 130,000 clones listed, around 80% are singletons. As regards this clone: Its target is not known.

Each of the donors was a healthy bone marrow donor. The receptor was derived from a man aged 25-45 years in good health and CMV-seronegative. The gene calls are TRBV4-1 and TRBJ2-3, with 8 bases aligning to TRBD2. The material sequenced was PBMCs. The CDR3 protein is CASSSAGGWTDTQYF. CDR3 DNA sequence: TGCGCCAGCTCCTCCGCGGGAGGATGGACAGATACGCAGTATTTT.